This T cell receptor (beta chain) derives from a study of T-cell reconstitution after alpha-beta-depleted transplantation in children. V dropped 5 bases and J dropped 1 base, with 14 bases sitting between them. In germline, CDR1 is DFQATT, CDR2 SNEGSKA (reference sequence). The CDR3 sequence is 15 residues long. Unique molecular identifiers were incorporated during preparation of the TCRbeta library. TCRdb re-called the PCR reads with MiXCR, one entry per CDR3 protein. The sample shows fewer than 550,000 distinct CDR3 sequences, about an eighth of them seen only once. Whole-study findings and limits: There were reportedly several hundred expanded graft clones from which alpha-beta T cells came about two months after transplant. When one year had passed after transplant, most T-cell counts and diversity came from newly produced T cells. In some patients, recipient T cells and intrathymic progenitors surviving conditioning explained high day-60 diversity.

This clonotype was detected a few times. Its target is not known. Sequenced material: PBMCs, mostly from graft donor cells, taken 180 days after TCRalphabeta/CD19-depleted stem cell transplant. The chain employs TRBV20-1 and TRBJ2-2; D perhaps matches TRBD2 (6 bases). This clonotype was sampled from a female patient younger than 10 who had a stem cell transplant for aplastic anemia, so the T cells may come from the graft donor. CDR3 sequence (DNA): TGCAGTGCTCAGGGCAGCGGGCGGAACACCGGGGAGCTGTTTTTT. It encodes CSAQGSGRNTGELFF.